This T cell receptor beta chain derives from a study of cytomegalovirus exposure and HLA in healthy donors. Study observations and caveats: Some TCR beta chains (roughly 160 of them) were listed as cytomegalovirus-associated.

Worth noting for this clone: Its antigen is still unknown.

CDR3 length equals 17 residues. Between the trimmed V and J ends, which lost 3 bases and 0 bases, there was a span of 14 bases. CDR1 is KGHSH and CDR2 is LQKENI in the germline V gene. From the roughly 120-subject validation cohort, which was separate from the roughly 610-subject first cohort, the donors were drawn. Measured with immunoSEQ multiplex PCR; TCRdb has only the in-frame clones, and not every one. The sample lists 70,000 to 80,000 clones, about 93% seen once, with 3.2% in the top ten. Input material: PBMCs. The chain has TRBV18 and TRBJ2-2; a possible D gene is TRBD2 (5 bases). The TCR comes from a woman aged 18-29 years in good health and CMV-seropositive. The CDR3 DNA follows: TGTGCCAGCTCACCGAATAAAGCGGCGACGAACACCGGGGAGCTGTTTTTT. It translates to CASSPNKAATNTGELFF.